This TCR beta chain was identified in a study of T-cell memory formation after mild COVID-19. About the research overall: Each donor largely had its own TCR clusters. Study-wide points: Contracting clones localized mainly to CM and EM when CD4+ and mainly to EMRA when CD8+. Later expanders leaned CD4+, whereas day 15 to 85 contracting clones were balanced CD4/CD8.

5'RACE primed from the constant segment yielded TCR alpha and TCR beta cDNA libraries bearing sample barcodes and UMIs. TCRdb used MiXCR to reprocess the 5' RACE reads, holding one entry per CDR3 protein. The sample lists 250,000 to 300,000 distinct CDR3 sequences, approximately 8% seen once, with about 22% in the top ten. CDR1 and CDR2 from the germline V gene are KGHSH and LQKENI. V gave up 4 bases and J gave up 1 base, with 10 bases separating them. CDR3 length: 14 residues. In this sample, this clonotype turned up a few times. Its antigen is still unknown. The origin of this receptor is a man between 18 and 29 years old who had mild COVID-19 (a few samples of this study predate the infection). Cell type and time point are not known. The sequenced sample consisted of PBMCs or a T cell subset sorted from them (not recorded which). The rearrangement links TRBV18 to TRBJ2-5; D unresolved. In nucleotides, the CDR3 is TGTGCCAGCTCACAGGCCCCCGGCCAAGAGACCCAGTACTTC. Its translation is CASSQAPGQETQYF.